This T cell receptor (beta chain) was sequenced in a study of T cells in Graves' hyperthyroidism and ophthalmopathy. For the study at large: Blood was drawn when the patient was first diagnosed and still untreated.

Each ophthalmopathy patient scored at least 3 on the Clinical Activity Score and at least 4 on NOSPECS grade, with duration under 3 months. The diagnostic basis comprised clinical symptoms, serum thyroxine and TRAb, thyroid ultrasound and orbital computed tomography. This CDR3 is built from 16 residues. V lost 3 bases and J 0 bases, leaving 10 bases between the germline ends. Per germline, CDR1 SGHRS and CDR2 YFSETQ. Findings and limits, study-wide: Clonotypes that were expanded in thyroid above 0.001 mostly appeared in blood too.

There were TCR beta CDR3 regions amplified from RNA transcripts. The TCR CDR3 was amplified in a first-round RT-PCR using the HTBI primer set. MiXCR, run by TCRdb on the multiplex PCR reads, gives a single entry per CDR3 protein. The sample has about 400,000 distinct CDR3 sequences, roughly 15% seen once. With respect to this clonotype: As yet, its antigen is unknown.

The origin of this receptor is a man between 18 and 35 years old with Graves' ophthalmopathy. The V gene is TRBV5-1, the J gene TRBJ1-6, with D possibly being TRBD1 (5 bases). The sequencing input was blood. CDR3 amino acids: CASSSEGSSYNSPLHF. CDR3 sequence (DNA): TGCGCCAGCAGCTCTGAGGGGAGCTCCTATAATTCACCCCTCCACTTT.